This record covers a single TCR beta chain. The entry originates in a study of T-cell reconstitution after alpha-beta-depleted transplantation in children. Trimming took 4 bases from V and 5 from J, leaving 20 bases between them. CDR1 and CDR2 from the germline V gene are DFQATT and SNEGSKA (reference sequence). The CDR3 loop spans 15 amino acids. A library of TCRbeta sequences, prepared with unique molecular identifiers, was generated. Via MiXCR, TCRdb re-called the PCR reads, giving one row per CDR3 protein. The repertoire holds about 540,000 distinct CDR3 sequences, approximately 20% seen once, with 3.3% in the top ten.

The TCR originated in a human donor who donated a stem cell graft to a child with acute lymphoblastic leukemia. The sample was PBMCs from the stem cell graft donor, taken from the stem cell graft. The chain links TRBV20-1 to TRBJ2-5, with a possible D match to TRBD2 (6 bases). The CDR3 coding sequence is TGCAGTGCTACCAGATTGGGGGGAGGTAGGGAGACCCAGTACTTC. This translates into CSATRLGGGRETQYF.